A single sample is the source of the 26 T cell receptor beta chains below, sequenced in a study of blood T cell repertoires in COVID-19. Profiled with immunoSEQ multiplex PCR; TCRdb holds only in-frame clones, not every one. Of some 300,000 clones listed, 89% are singletons. The sample comprised PBMCs or T cells enriched from blood (not recorded which). These receptors were collected from a woman in her twenties or thirties who had recovered from COVID-19.

The V call is TRBV28, the J call TRBJ2-1, with TRBD2 matching 11 bases. Germline assignment: CDR1 MDHEN and CDR2 SYDVKM. The CDR3 is 15 amino acids. J lost 15 bases, V lost 4 bases, and 14 bases had no gene match. Here the CDR3 DNA reads TGTGCCAGCAGTTCGAGGGGGACTAGCGGAGGCTTAGGGTTCTTC. Residues: CASSSRGTSGGLGFF.

CDR3 region: CASRDRLAGPEDTQYF. The DNA of the CDR3 is TGCGCCAGCAGAGACAGACTAGCGGGTCCCGAAGATACGCAGTATTTT. The chain is built from TRBV5-1 and TRBJ2-3, with 10 positions matching TRBD2. V lost 5 bases to trimming and J lost 5 bases; unmatched junction nucleotides: 11. CDR3 length: 16 residues. In germline, CDR1 is SGHRS, CDR2 YFSETQ.

The gene calls are TRBV5-5 and TRBJ1-1; TRBD1 is a possible D gene (6 bases). Trimming pared 1 base from V and 1 base from J, leaving 17 bases between. Germline CDR1 SGHKS, CDR2 YYEKEE (reference sequence). This CDR3 is built from 17 residues. The CDR3 loop is CASSLHGQPVQNTEAFF. CDR3 sequence (DNA): TGTGCCAGCAGCTTGCACGGACAGCCTGTTCAGAACACTGAAGCTTTCTTT.

The V and J genes are TRBV6-5 and TRBJ2-3; 7 nucleotides align to TRBD2. In germline, CDR1 is MNHEY, CDR2 SVGAGI. The junction had 6 bases not matched to a gene; V was cut back by 8 bases and J by 4 bases. The CDR3 runs to 13 residues. CDR3 residues: CASGVGGADTQYF. DNA for the CDR3: TGTGCCAGCGGAGTGGGGGGGGCAGATACGCAGTATTTT.

V is TRBV6-5 and J is TRBJ1-2; 9 bases line up with TRBD1. J gave up 5 bases and V 6 bases, and 7 bases lay outside the gene matches. Germline V CDR1 and CDR2: MNHEY, SVGAGI. The CDR3 extends over 14 amino acids. This CDR3 is CASSAQDRGYGYTF. The DNA of the CDR3 is TGTGCCAGCAGCGCTCAAGACAGGGGGTATGGCTACACCTTC.

This clone has more than one count but fewer than ten. The CDR3 DNA is TGTGCCAGCAGCGTAGAGCCTCAGGGCGACTATGGCTACACCTTC. Its protein product is CASSVEPQGDYGYTF. The V gene is TRBV9, the J gene TRBJ1-2, with D tentatively TRBD1 (5 bases). The CDR3 length is 15 residues. Germline-derived CDR1 and CDR2 are SGDLS and YYNGEE. The germline V and J ends were trimmed by 0 bases and 3 bases, with 12 bases remaining between them.

The chain uses TRBV7-9 and TRBJ1-2; 7 bases match TRBD1. CDR1 is SEHNR and CDR2 is FQNEAQ in the germline V gene (reference sequence). The CDR3 is 15 residues long. The V segment lost 5 bases and the J segment 4 bases; nucleotides outside the gene matches: 10. The CDR3 DNA follows: TGTGCCAGCAGCCCCGCCTCCAGGGGGGTCTATGGCTACACCTTC. Amino acid sequence: CASSPASRGVYGYTF.

The V call is TRBV4-1, the J call TRBJ1-2; no firm D call. Germline CDR1 MGHRA, CDR2 YSYEKL. The CDR3 covers 15 residues. V shed 2 bases and J shed 8 bases, with 18 bases lying between them. The CDR3 nucleotides are TGCGCCAGCAGCCAATCCACCTCCGGGTCTTGGGGCTACACCTTC. Its protein is CASSQSTSGSWGYTF.

CDR3 in DNA: TGTGCCAGCAGCCCCCGTTTTGGACAGGGATTGAACACTGAAGCTTTCTTT. It is translated as CASSPRFGQGLNTEAFF. The chain combines TRBV7-6 with TRBJ1-1; 8 nucleotides align to TRBD1. Germline lookup yields CDR1 SGHVS and CDR2 FNYEAQ. The CDR3 consists of 17 residues. The junction had 11 bases not matched to a gene; V was cut back by 5 bases and J by 0 bases.

This clone was detected once. This chain joins TRBV7-2 and TRBJ1-3; TRBD1 agrees at 8 bases. The ends lost 0 bases at V and 1 base at J; junction bases unmatched: 8. The germline gives CDR1 SGHTA, CDR2 FQGNSA. CDR3 size: 18 residues. The CDR3 protein is CASSLASTGVGSGNTIYF. As DNA, the CDR3 is TGTGCCAGCAGCTTAGCTTCGACAGGGGTTGGGTCTGGAAACACCATATATTTT.

The chain has TRBV29-1 and TRBJ2-1, with TRBD2 as a possible D gene (5 bases). This CDR3 comprises 11 residues. Germline V gene data show CDR1 as SQVTM and CDR2 as ANQGSEA. V was pared by 4 bases and J by 4 bases, with 5 bases between. The CDR3 coding sequence is TGCAGCGTTGGGAGGTACAATGAGCAGTTCTTC. This translates into CSVGRYNEQFF.

The chain links TRBV7-8 to TRBJ1-2; D is ambiguous. The CDR3 consists of 16 residues. Germline V CDR1 and CDR2: SGHVS, FQNEAQ. Trimming removed 4 bases at V and 1 base at J, with 16 bases between. CDR3 loop: CASSSPGRFLNYGYTF. The CDR3 coding sequence is TGTGCCAGCAGCTCACCTGGGCGCTTCCTTAACTATGGCTACACCTTC.

The chain uses TRBV27 and TRBJ2-7; 13 bases map to TRBD2. The CDR3 is 18 amino acids. V dropped 5 bases and J dropped 3; count of bases not matched to a gene: 13. CDR1 is MNHEY, CDR2 SMNVEV, per germline (reference sequence). The DNA for the CDR3 is TGTGCCAGCAGTCGCGGGACTAGCGGGGTGGGGTTCGACTACGAGCAGTACTTC. It encodes CASSRGTSGVGFDYEQYF.

This chain links TRBV5-4 with TRBJ2-5; 9 positions match TRBD2. The CDR3 is made up of 12 amino acids. Per germline, CDR1 SGHNT and CDR2 YYREEE (reference sequence). V was clipped by 4 bases and J by 13 bases; unmatched bases: 8. The CDR3 is CASSPGLAKPYF. CDR3 nucleotides: TGTGCCAGCAGCCCGGGACTAGCCAAGCCGTACTTC.

The chain links TRBV20-1 to TRBJ2-7; no definite D call. Germline CDR1 DFQATT, CDR2 SNEGSKA (reference sequence). V was trimmed by 3 bases and J by 4 bases, leaving 4 bases between them. The CDR3 sequence is 10 residues long. The CDR3 region is CSASLYEQYF. DNA for the CDR3: TGCAGTGCTAGTCTTTACGAGCAGTACTTC.

The chain is built from TRBV6-2 or TRBV6-3 and TRBJ2-1, with 7 bases fitting TRBD2. The V segment lost 6 bases and the J segment 8 bases; nucleotides outside the gene matches: 10. CDR3 length: 14 residues. Germline V CDR1 and CDR2: MNHEY, SVGEGT. The CDR3 DNA is TGTGCCAGCAGCCCACTAGCGACGTCCTATGAGCAGTTCTTC. As protein: CASSPLATSYEQFF.

The chain joins TRBV29-1 to TRBJ1-1; the D is unclear. In germline, CDR1 is SQVTM, CDR2 ANQGSEA. The CDR3 is 13 amino acids. With 8 bases removed from V and 0 bases from J, the gap between germline ends came to 13 bases. The CDR3 here is CSPQRRMNTEAFF. For the CDR3, the DNA is TGCAGCCCTCAGCGACGGATGAACACTGAAGCTTTCTTT.

The chain uses TRBV5-6 and TRBJ1-4, with D possibly being TRBD1 (5 bases). CDR1 and CDR2 from the germline V gene are SGHDT and YYEEEE. Between the trimmed V and J ends, which lost 5 bases and 10 bases, there was a span of 24 bases. The CDR3 loop spans 16 amino acids. As DNA, the CDR3 is TGTGCCAGCAGTTCGGTCGTCGGGTGGCCGGGGGGAAAACTGTTTTTT. Amino acids: CASSSVVGWPGGKLFF.

This chain uses TRBV5-1 with TRBJ2-3; no reliable D call. V was clipped by 6 bases and J by 0 bases, with 11 bases between them. The V gene's germline CDR1 is SGHRS and CDR2 YFSETQ. This CDR3 spans 14 amino acids. CDR3 sequence: CASTPDSSTDTQYF. The CDR3 DNA is TGCGCCAGCACCCCAGATTCTAGCACAGATACGCAGTATTTT.

The chain uses TRBV5-1 and TRBJ2-1, with D tentatively TRBD2 (6 bases). CDR3 length equals 19 residues. The V end was cut by 0 bases, the J end by 4 bases, with 23 bases between. Germline values: CDR1 SGHRS, CDR2 YFSETQ. CDR3: CASSLASQPGLPVYNEQFF. The DNA of the CDR3 is TGCGCCAGCAGCTTGGCCAGCCAACCGGGACTGCCTGTTTACAATGAGCAGTTCTTC. Drawing the rest from reference TRBV5-1 and TRBJ2-1, the complete variable domain is KAGVTQTPRYLIKTRGQQVTLSCSPISGHRSVSWYQQTPGQGLQFLFEYFSETQRNKGNFPGRFSGRQFSNSRSEMNVSTLELGDSALYLCASSLASQPGLPVYNEQFFGPGTRLTVL.

V is TRBV27 and J is TRBJ2-7; TRBD1 agrees at 7 bases. V lost 6 bases and J lost 3; bases outside the gene matches: 11. This CDR3 comprises 15 residues. CDR1 MNHEY and CDR2 SMNVEV come from the germline V gene (reference sequence). CDR3 residues: CASSADRTGYYEQYF. The CDR3 bases are TGTGCCAGCAGCGCCGATAGGACAGGCTACTACGAGCAGTACTTC.

This chain connects TRBV9 to TRBJ2-7, with 10 bases aligning to TRBD1. The CDR3 covers 16 residues. Germline lookup yields CDR1 SGDLS and CDR2 YYNGEE. The ends lost 3 bases at V and 4 bases at J; junction bases unmatched: 10. The CDR3 region has the DNA TGTGCCAGCAGCGGAGCCGGGACAGGGGATCTGTACGAGCAGTACTTC. Translation: CASSGAGTGDLYEQYF.

V gene TRBV3-1 (or the pseudogene TRBV3-2) combines with J gene TRBJ2-7; possible D gene TRBD1, 5 bases. This CDR3 is 15 amino acids long. With 1 base removed from V and 6 bases from J, the gap between germline ends came to 16 bases. The V gene's germline CDR1 is LGHDT and CDR2 YNNKEL (reference sequence). For the CDR3, the DNA is TGTGCCAGCAGCCAAGTCGGAGCAGGGTCCCCCGAGCAGTACTTC. Translating gives CASSQVGAGSPEQYF.

V usage is TRBV5-1 and J usage is TRBJ1-2; 8 nucleotides line up with TRBD1. Germline V CDR1 and CDR2: SGHRS, YFSETQ. Germline trimming cut 3 bases from V and 4 bases from J; bases unmatched to any gene: 14. There are 17 residues in the CDR3. For the CDR3, the DNA is TGCGCCAGCAGCTCAGGACAGGGCGTTAGATTAGGCTATGGCTACACCTTC. The encoded protein is CASSSGQGVRLGYGYTF. The complete variable domain, with remaining parts taken from reference TRBV5-1 and TRBJ1-2, reads KAGVTQTPRYLIKTRGQQVTLSCSPISGHRSVSWYQQTPGQGLQFLFEYFSETQRNKGNFPGRFSGRQFSNSRSEMNVSTLELGDSALYLCASSSGQGVRLGYGYTFGSGTRLTVV.

V usage is TRBV5-1 and J usage is TRBJ1-4; 7 nucleotides align to TRBD1. The V and J ends lost 0 bases and 9 bases, in that order; junction bases with no gene match: 5. Germline V gene lookup returns CDR1 SGHRS and CDR2 YFSETQ. The CDR3 contains 14 residues. In nucleotides, the CDR3 is TGCGCCAGCAGCTTGGTGGAGGGGGCGCAAAAACTGTTTTTT. Protein: CASSLVEGAQKLFF. The whole variable domain, remainder taken from reference TRBV5-1 and TRBJ1-4, is KAGVTQTPRYLIKTRGQQVTLSCSPISGHRSVSWYQQTPGQGLQFLFEYFSETQRNKGNFPGRFSGRQFSNSRSEMNVSTLELGDSALYLCASSLVEGAQKLFFGSGTQLSVL.

The chain has TRBV19 and TRBJ2-1; 10 nucleotides line up with TRBD2. Germline values: CDR1 LNHDA, CDR2 SQIVND (reference sequence). The CDR3 consists of 15 residues. J gave up 4 bases and V 5 bases, and 5 bases lay outside the gene matches. The DNA for the CDR3 is TGTGCCAGTAGTCCGGGACTAGCGCCTTACAATGAGCAGTTCTTC. This codes for CASSPGLAPYNEQFF.